This TCR beta chain was sequenced for a study of CD8+CD57+ T cells in acquired aplastic anemia. Patients who underwent sequencing had shown CD8+CD57+ cell expansion by flow cytometry. V was clipped by 6 bases and J by 5 bases; unmatched bases: 3. CDR1 and CDR2 (germline): ENHRY, SYGVKD. The CDR3 loop spans 13 amino acids. CDR3 and TCR beta VDJ profiling relied on genomic DNA as the template. TCRdb re-called the reads through MiXCR, storing one row per CDR3 protein. The data contain under 250,000 distinct CDR3 sequences, more than 40% of them singletons. This TCR came from a human donor with aplastic anemia. The chain combines TRBV10-3 with TRBJ1-5; TRBD1 agrees at 8 bases. Sequencing used sorted CD4+, CD8+, or CD8+CD57+ T cells (not recorded which) from PBMCs. The CDR3 DNA is TGTGCCATCAGGGACAGGGACCATCAGCCCCAGCATTTT. As protein: CAIRDRDHQPQHF.